What follows are 3 T cell receptor beta chains derived from one specimen sequenced in a study of cytomegalovirus exposure and HLA in healthy donors. Sequenced by immunoSEQ multiplex PCR; TCRdb stores in-frame clones only, minus some. The sample lists around 170,000 clones, around nine tenths occurring once. Material: PBMCs. The origin of the receptors is a man in his late teens or twenties in good health and CMV-seronegative.

This clone was seen only a few times. The chain is built from TRBV7-2 and TRBJ2-7, with 8 bases matching TRBD2. CDR3 length: 15 amino acids. The V and J ends lost 5 bases and 7 bases, in that order; junction bases with no gene match: 13. Germline V lookup: CDR1 SGHTA, CDR2 FQGNSA. CDR3 coding DNA: TGTGCCAGCAGCCCCCGTGGCGGGAGGACGGGGGAGCAGTACTTC. This codes for CASSPRGGRTGEQYF.

The J gene is TRBJ2-7, the V gene TRBV28, with 7 bases identical to TRBD2. Germline V gives CDR1 MDHEN, CDR2 SYDVKM. The ends lost 2 bases at V and 9 bases at J; junction bases unmatched: 7. The CDR3 runs 13 residues. As DNA, the CDR3 is TGTGCCAGCAGTTTAGTGAGCGGGGCCGGGCAGTACGTC. Its protein is CASSLVSGAGQYV.

This clone was seen only once. The CDR3 region is CASRGGTGENQPQHF. The CDR3 nucleotides are TGTGCCAGTAGAGGGGGGACAGGGGAGAATCAGCCCCAGCATTTT. This chain uses TRBV19 with TRBJ1-5; TRBD1 matches 10 bases. The CDR3 length is 15 residues. Losses at the gene ends were 6 bases for V and 4 bases for J; bases not matched to a gene: 6. Germline-derived CDR1 and CDR2 are LNHDA and SQIVND (reference sequence).